These 30 T cell receptor beta chains came from one sample sequenced in a study of blood T cell repertoires in COVID-19. Profiled with immunoSEQ multiplex PCR; TCRdb holds only in-frame clones, not every one. The data hold approximately 240,000 clones, with roughly 80% observed a single time. Sequenced sample: peripheral blood. Receptor source: a woman at least 80 years old with active or convalescent COVID-19.

V gene TRBV30 combines with J gene TRBJ1-5; D perhaps matches TRBD1 (6 bases). The CDR3 loop spans 13 amino acids. The V gene lost 5 bases and the J gene lost 10 bases, with 18 bases spanning the gap. Germline CDR1 is GTSNPN and CDR2 is SVGIG (reference sequence). CDR3 nucleotides: TGTGCCTGGGGGGACAACGAGGGGGACCCCCAGCATTTT. Amino acids: CAWGDNEGDPQHF.

This sequence joins TRBV5-4 and TRBJ2-3; perhaps TRBD2 as D (6 bases). This CDR3 has 15 residues. V lost 1 base, J lost 4 bases, and 13 bases lay in between. Germline CDR1 and CDR2: SGHNT and YYREEE (reference sequence). CDR3 in DNA: TGTGCCAGCAGCTTGCGACCCGGAGGGTCAGATACGCAGTATTTT. It translates to CASSLRPGGSDTQYF. The whole variable domain, filled in from reference TRBV5-4 and TRBJ2-3, reads ETGVTQSPTHLIKTRGQQVTLRCSSQSGHNTVSWYQQALGQGPQFIFQYYREEENGRGNFPPRFSGLQFPNYSSELNVNALELDDSALYLCASSLRPGGSDTQYFGPGTRLTVL.

The chain recombines TRBV23-1 with TRBJ1-3; 7 positions agree with TRBD1. TRBV23-1 is annotated as an ORF whose role is uncertain. With 2 bases clipped from V and 0 bases from J, the junction kept 10 bases outside the gene matches. The CDR3 has 18 residues. This CDR3 is CASSQLGTASNSGNTIYF. For the CDR3, the DNA is TGCGCCAGCAGTCAACTCGGGACAGCTAGTAACTCTGGAAACACCATATATTTT.

This clone was observed a single time. V and J are TRBV11-2 and TRBJ2-5; D is perhaps TRBD1 (5 bases). Germline V gene sequence: CDR1 SGHAT, CDR2 FQNNGV. The CDR3 extends over 14 amino acids. Between the trimmed V and J ends, which lost 1 base and 13 bases, there was a span of 19 bases. The CDR3 here is CASSLGPGPFYMYF. The CDR3 DNA sequence: TGTGCCAGCAGCTTAGGGCCAGGGCCATTTTATATGTACTTC.

The chain has TRBV3-1 (or the pseudogene TRBV3-2) and TRBJ1-6, with D possibly TRBD1 on 5 matching bases. Between the trimmed V and J ends, which lost 1 base and 9 bases, there was a span of 19 bases. Per germline, CDR1 LGHDT and CDR2 YNNKEL (reference sequence). The CDR3 contains 17 residues. As DNA, the CDR3 is TGTGCCAGCAGCCAAGCTATAGGAGGGACTAGGGTTTCACCCCTCCACTTT. It translates to CASSQAIGGTRVSPLHF.

The V and J genes are TRBV2 and TRBJ1-1; D perhaps matches TRBD1 (6 bases). This CDR3 comprises 14 residues. Germline CDR1 is SNHLY and CDR2 is FYNNEI. Between the trimmed V and J ends, which lost 5 bases and 0 bases, there was a span of 10 bases. CDR3 sequence: CASSTDRMNTEAFF. CDR3 sequence (DNA): TGTGCCAGCAGTACGGACAGAATGAACACTGAAGCTTTCTTT.

In DNA, the CDR3 is TGTGCCAGTAGTATCGGAGGGGGGGTCGGTAATTCACCCCTCCACTTT. It translates to CASSIGGGVGNSPLHF. The V and J genes are TRBV19 and TRBJ1-6, with a tentative D call TRBD1 (6 bases). Trimming left V 3 bases short and J 6 bases short, with 15 bases between. Germline CDR1 reads LNHDA; CDR2 reads SQIVND (reference sequence). The CDR3 loop spans 16 amino acids.

V and J are TRBV19 and TRBJ1-1; D might be TRBD1 (5 bases). The V end lost 3 bases, the J end lost 4 bases, and 12 bases lay between the germline ends. The CDR3 has 14 amino acids. Germline CDR1 LNHDA, CDR2 SQIVND (reference sequence). The CDR3 coding sequence is TGTGCCAGTAGTATTGCAGGGTTGAGCACTGAAGCTTTCTTT. This codes for CASSIAGLSTEAFF.

This clone was observed a few times. This chain uses TRBV21-1 with TRBJ1-5; the table's D call, TRBD1, was not checked against the DNA. TRBV21-1 is a recognized pseudogene. This CDR3 region has 18 residues. The CDR3 region has the DNA TGTGCCAGCAGCACAAGACAGGGGCCAGATCATAGCAATCAGCCCCAGCATTTT. The encoded protein is CASSTRQGPDHSNQPQHF.

The chain is built from TRBV7-9 and TRBJ2-7; the D is unclear. V dropped 5 bases and J dropped 5 bases, with 10 bases sitting between them. CDR1 is SEHNR, CDR2 FQNEAQ, per germline (reference sequence). The CDR3 contains 12 residues. CDR3 sequence (DNA): TGTGCCAGCAGCCCCCTCGACAACGAGCAGTACTTC. Translation: CASSPLDNEQYF.

The chain links TRBV2 to TRBJ2-5; D unresolved. Deletions cut 8 bases from V and 3 bases from J, with 4 bases between. Germline lookup yields CDR1 SNHLY and CDR2 FYNNEI. This CDR3 region has 10 residues. CDR3: CASQKETQYF. In nucleotides, the CDR3 is TGTGCCAGCCAGAAAGAGACCCAGTACTTC.

This chain uses TRBV7-6 with TRBJ2-3; D call uncertain. The ends were cut back, 0 bases at V and 0 bases at J, with 19 bases in the middle. This CDR3 comprises 19 residues. The germline V gene has CDR1 SGHVS and CDR2 FNYEAQ. The CDR3 DNA sequence: TGTGCCAGCAGCTTAGCTGTTCGGGTGGGTGCATCTAGCACAGATACGCAGTATTTT. Translated: CASSLAVRVGASSTDTQYF.

This sequence joins TRBV3-1 (or the pseudogene TRBV3-2) and TRBJ1-1; 7 bases fit TRBD1. Trimming cost V 4 bases and J 2 bases; bases outside gene matches: 4. CDR1 and CDR2 from the germline V gene are LGHDT and YNNKEL (reference sequence). The CDR3 sequence is 14 residues long. The CDR3 nucleotides are TGTGCCAGCAGCCTCAGGGGGGCTAACACTGAAGCTTTCTTT. Translated, it gives CASSLRGANTEAFF.

The chain combines TRBV2 with TRBJ2-5; 8 positions agree with TRBD1. V dropped 8 bases and J dropped 5; count of bases not matched to a gene: 7. The CDR3 loop spans 13 amino acids. Germline lookup yields CDR1 SNHLY and CDR2 FYNNEI. CDR3 nucleotide sequence: TGTGCCAGCTTGGGACAGGACCGGGAGACCCAGTACTTC. Its translation is CASLGQDRETQYF. Variable domain in full (rest from reference TRBV2 and TRBJ2-5): EPEVTQTPSHQVTQMGQEVILRCVPISNHLYFYWYRQILGQKVEFLVSFYNNEISEKSEIFDDQFSVERPDGSNFTLKIRSTKLEDSAMYFCASLGQDRETQYFGPGTRLLVL.

The rearrangement joins TRBV7-2 to TRBJ2-1, with D possibly matching TRBD2 (6 bases). In germline, CDR1 is SGHTA, CDR2 FQGNSA. This CDR3 region has 14 residues. V dropped 5 bases and J dropped 7 bases, with 15 bases sitting between them. The CDR3 loop reads CASSPTTSENEQFF. The CDR3 coding sequence is TGTGCCAGCAGCCCGACGACTAGTGAGAATGAGCAGTTCTTC. Full variable domain (remainder filled in from reference TRBV7-2 and TRBJ2-1): GAGVSQSPSNKVTEKGKDVELRCDPISGHTALYWYRQSLGQGLEFLIYFQGNSAPDKSGLPSDRFSAERTGGSVSTLTIQRTQQEDSAVYLCASSPTTSENEQFFGPGTRLTVL.

This chain joins TRBV5-1 and TRBJ1-2, with 10 bases aligning to TRBD1. The CDR3 spans 15 residues. V lost 4 bases and J lost 8; bases outside the gene matches: 11. The germline V gene encodes CDR1 SGHRS and CDR2 YFSETQ. CDR3 coding DNA: TGCGCCAGCAGCCTGGAGTGGGACAGGGGACGCGGCTACACCTTC. Protein product: CASSLEWDRGRGYTF.

The chain is built from TRBV5-1 and TRBJ2-5; no reliable D call. CDR3 length: 13 amino acids. In germline, CDR1 is SGHRS, CDR2 YFSETQ. The V gene lost 4 bases and the J gene lost 0 bases, with 7 bases spanning the gap. The CDR3 spells CASSRFDQETQYF. The CDR3, as DNA: TGCGCCAGCAGCCGGTTCGACCAAGAGACCCAGTACTTC.

The V call is TRBV6-2 or TRBV6-3, the J call TRBJ1-3; 8 bases agree with TRBD1. The CDR3 sequence is 15 residues long. V shed 2 bases, J shed 1 base, and the junction held 1 base outside the gene matches. CDR1 MNHEY and CDR2 SVGEGT come from the germline V gene. The CDR3 coding sequence is TGTGCCAGCAGTTACCGGACAGGGTCTGGAAACACCATATATTTT. Protein sequence: CASSYRTGSGNTIYF.

The genes are TRBV28 and TRBJ1-1, with unresolved D. Per the germline V gene, CDR1 is MDHEN and CDR2 is SYDVKM. V lost 0 bases, J lost 0 bases, and 8 bases lay in between. This CDR3 contains 15 residues. Written as DNA, the CDR3 is TGTGCCAGCAGTTTATGGGGCAGAATGAACACTGAAGCTTTCTTT. Translating gives CASSLWGRMNTEAFF.

This clone came up a few times. The chain carries TRBV30 and TRBJ1-1, with TRBD1 matching over 7 bases. With V trimmed by 3 bases and J by 0 bases, 4 bases remained unmatched. The CDR3 is 14 amino acids. Germline V gene sequence: CDR1 GTSNPN, CDR2 SVGIG (reference sequence). This CDR3 reads CAWRQGGLNTEAFF. Here the CDR3 DNA reads TGTGCCTGGAGGCAGGGGGGCTTGAACACTGAAGCTTTCTTT.

The chain links TRBV6-5 to TRBJ2-7; 8 nucleotides match TRBD1. The CDR3 totals 13 residues. Germline V gene data show CDR1 as MNHEY and CDR2 as SVGAGI. The V segment lost 5 bases and the J segment 5 bases; nucleotides outside the gene matches: 5. CDR3 coding DNA: TGTGCCAGCAGTACGCGACAGGGGAACGAGCAGTACTTC. Translated: CASSTRQGNEQYF.

This sequence joins TRBV19 and TRBJ1-5; 7 positions match TRBD1. Germline-derived CDR1 and CDR2 are LNHDA and SQIVND (reference sequence). CDR3 length equals 14 residues. After removal of 8 bases from V and 3 bases from J, the junction contained 7 bases not matched to a gene. CDR3 nucleotide sequence: TGTGCCAGTCGGTGGACAGGCGTCAATCAGCCCCAGCATTTT. Translating gives CASRWTGVNQPQHF.

This clone came up once. V gene TRBV14 combines with J gene TRBJ1-1; D gene uncertain. Germline CDR1 SGHDN, CDR2 FVKESK. CDR3 size: 19 residues. The V end was cut by 1 base, the J end by 4 bases, with 25 bases between. The CDR3 region is CASSQASFSPTLRSTEAFF. CDR3 nucleotides: TGTGCCAGCAGCCAAGCTTCCTTCTCTCCAACTCTTCGTTCCACTGAAGCTTTCTTT.

This clone has only one observation. CDR3: CASSDPVPDEQYF. The CDR3 DNA reads as TGTGCCAGCAGTGACCCAGTCCCCGACGAGCAGTACTTC. This chain joins TRBV6-1 and TRBJ2-7; D is uncertain. The germline V and J ends were trimmed by 3 bases and 5 bases, with 11 bases remaining between them. Germline CDR1 reads MNHNS; CDR2 reads SASEGT. This CDR3 comprises 13 residues.

This chain links TRBV12-3 or TRBV12-4 with TRBJ2-7; the D gene is possibly TRBD1 (5 bases). The CDR3 is 12 residues long. Trimming left V 8 bases short and J 5 bases short, with 13 bases between. The CDR3 nucleotides read TGTGCCAGCTCGACGACAGCGCACGAGCAGTACTTC. This encodes CASSTTAHEQYF.

The chain couples TRBV5-1 to TRBJ2-7, with TRBD2 identical over 8 bases. J was trimmed by 2 bases and V by 10 bases; bases with no gene match: 14. The germline V gene encodes CDR1 SGHRS and CDR2 YFSETQ. The CDR3 is 15 residues long. In DNA form, the CDR3 reads TGCGCCTGCCAGGAAATGGGCGGGAGGACCTACGAGCAGTACTTC. Protein sequence: CACQEMGGRTYEQYF. Based on the CDR3 plus reference TRBV5-1 and TRBJ2-7, the full variable domain is KAGVTQTPRYLIKTRGQQVTLSCSPISGHRSVSWYQQTPGQGLQFLFEYFSETQRNKGNFPGRFSGRQFSNSRSEMNVSTLELGDSALYLCACQEMGGRTYEQYFGPGTRLTVT.

This chain uses TRBV18 with TRBJ1-6; D not resolved. The V end lost 2 bases, the J end lost 8 bases, and 7 bases lay between the germline ends. This CDR3 comprises 13 residues. Germline V gene sequence: CDR1 KGHSH, CDR2 LQKENI. The CDR3 loop reads CASSPKGDSPLHF. The DNA for the CDR3 is TGTGCCAGCTCACCAAAAGGAGATTCACCCCTCCACTTT.

This clone was seen once. The genes are TRBV29-1 and TRBJ2-4, with TRBD1 matching over 7 bases. The CDR3 spans 14 residues. Per the germline V gene, CDR1 is SQVTM and CDR2 is ANQGSEA. The trim removed 3 bases at V and 4 bases at J, leaving 6 bases unmatched. CDR3 in amino acids: CSVESGQLKNIQYF. CDR3 coding DNA: TGCAGCGTTGAGTCGGGACAGCTAAAAAACATTCAGTACTTC.

This chain joins TRBV5-1 and TRBJ1-5; TRBD1 matches at 9 bases. V shed 5 bases, J shed 4 bases, and the junction held 16 bases outside the gene matches. CDR1 SGHRS and CDR2 YFSETQ come from the germline V gene. The CDR3 is made up of 18 amino acids. The DNA for the CDR3 is TGCGCCAGCAGTCGTATTCGCTTACAGGGGGCGCTGAATCAGCCCCAGCATTTT. It codes for CASSRIRLQGALNQPQHF.

The chain combines TRBV25-1 with TRBJ1-2; D not certain. The CDR3 loop spans 13 amino acids. Per germline, CDR1 MGHDK and CDR2 SYGVNS. Trimming pared 2 bases from V and 4 bases from J, leaving 8 bases between. The CDR3 spells CASSEGGGYGYTF. As DNA, the CDR3 is TGTGCCAGCAGTGAAGGCGGCGGCTATGGCTACACCTTC.